Below, 11 T cell receptor beta chains from the same sample are listed, as sequenced in a study of long-term antiretroviral therapy in people with HIV. Run at survey level, the immunoSEQ assay was version v3.0. Sequenced by immunoSEQ multiplex PCR; TCRdb stores in-frame clones only, minus some. The sample consists of 25,000 to 35,000 clones, about 87% of them appearing once. Here the sequenced sample was unsorted PBMCs, taken 1.8 years after starting antiretroviral therapy. All receptors derive from a woman aged 18-29 years with HIV.

The V call is TRBV25-1, the J call TRBJ1-6, with D possibly matching TRBD1 (5 bases). With 4 bases removed from V and 5 bases from J, the gap between germline ends came to 15 bases. The CDR3 runs 16 residues. Germline assignment: CDR1 MGHDK and CDR2 SYGVNS. The CDR3, as DNA: TGTGCCAGCAGTGCCGGGGGGGGGACTGATAATTCACCCCTCCACTTT. Translation: CASSAGGGTDNSPLHF. The full variable domain, rest sourced from reference TRBV25-1 and TRBJ1-6, is EADIYQTPRYLVIGTGKKITLECSQTMGHDKMYWYQQDPGMELHLIHYSYGVNSTEKGDLSSESTVSRIRTEHFPLTLESARPSHTSQYLCASSAGGGTDNSPLHFGNGTRLTVT.

This chain joins TRBV6-1 and TRBJ1-2, with D unresolved. CDR1 is MNHNS and CDR2 is SASEGT in the germline V gene. Trimming removed 4 bases from V and 1 base from J, with 13 bases in between. There are 15 residues in the CDR3. DNA for the CDR3: TGTGCCAGCAGTGTAAAGACTGGAATTAACTATGGCTACACCTTC. Its translation is CASSVKTGINYGYTF.

The rearrangement uses TRBV4-2 and TRBJ1-1, with a weak D call TRBD1 (5 bases). V lost 0 bases to trimming and J lost 3 bases, with 14 bases between them. The CDR3 spans 16 residues. The V gene's germline CDR1 is LGHNA and CDR2 YNFKEQ. The CDR3 bases are TGTGCCAGCAGCCAAGATGTGGATAGAGGGGACACTGAAGCTTTCTTT. This encodes CASSQDVDRGDTEAFF.

V usage is TRBV25-1 and J usage is TRBJ1-3; 8 nucleotides match TRBD1. V trimming: 5 bases; J trimming: 0 bases; junction bases outside the gene matches: 6. Germline V gene data show CDR1 as MGHDK and CDR2 as SYGVNS. The CDR3 consists of 16 residues. The CDR3 here is CASSRGTGGSGNTIYF. CDR3 coding DNA: TGTGCCAGCAGTCGGGGGACAGGCGGCTCTGGAAACACCATATATTTT.

The chain couples TRBV7-6 to TRBJ2-3; TRBD2 matches at 14 bases. Germline assignment: CDR1 SGHVS and CDR2 FNYEAQ. The CDR3 covers 18 residues. With V trimmed by 3 bases and J by 1 base, 6 bases remained unmatched. CDR3 region: CASSLGLAGASGTDTQYF. The DNA for the CDR3 is TGTGCCAGCAGCTTGGGACTAGCGGGAGCTTCTGGCACAGATACGCAGTATTTT.

This chain joins TRBV9 and TRBJ1-1; tentatively, D is TRBD1 (5 bases). The CDR3 sequence is 17 residues long. Germline V gene sequence: CDR1 SGDLS, CDR2 YYNGEE. The V and J ends lost 4 bases and 2 bases respectively, with 21 bases between them. The CDR3 nucleotides read TGTGCCAGCAGCCTAACTCCCTCGGACACGGTAAACACTGAAGCTTTCTTT. Translation: CASSLTPSDTVNTEAFF.

The chain uses TRBV9 and TRBJ2-7; D call uncertain. Trimming shortened V by 3 bases and J by 6 bases, and 13 bases separated the two germline ends. The V gene's germline CDR1 is SGDLS and CDR2 YYNGEE. The CDR3 extends over 13 amino acids. The CDR3 protein is CASSAPYTIEQYF. The DNA for the CDR3 is TGTGCCAGCAGCGCGCCCTACACGATCGAGCAGTACTTC.

V is TRBV7-6 and J is TRBJ2-3, with D perhaps matching TRBD1 (6 bases). V shed 6 bases and J shed 7 bases, with 17 bases lying between them. This CDR3 has 14 amino acids. The V gene's germline CDR1 is SGHVS and CDR2 FNYEAQ. CDR3 in DNA: TGTGCCAGCAGTTGGGGTTCGCAGGGGAATACGCAGTATTTT. Amino acids: CASSWGSQGNTQYF.

The V gene is TRBV6-1, the J gene TRBJ2-7; D call uncertain. Per the germline V gene, CDR1 is MNHNS and CDR2 is SASEGT. There are 13 residues in the CDR3. The V end lost 4 bases, the J end lost 0 bases, and 7 bases lay between the germline ends. The DNA of the CDR3 is TGTGCCAGCAGTGCGGGTGCCTCCTACGAGCAGTACTTC. Encoded protein: CASSAGASYEQYF.

The genes are TRBV27 and TRBJ2-7; D is undetermined. Germline V gives CDR1 MNHEY, CDR2 SMNVEV (reference sequence). V lost 5 bases and J 0 bases, leaving 8 bases between the germline ends. The CDR3 loop spans 13 amino acids. The CDR3 coding sequence is TGTGCCAGCAGTCCCCTTCGCTCCTACGAGCAGTACTTC. Amino acid sequence: CASSPLRSYEQYF.

The chain carries TRBV6-5 and TRBJ2-7, with 7 bases matching TRBD2. The CDR3 loop spans 14 amino acids. CDR1 is MNHEY and CDR2 is SVGAGI in the germline V gene. Trimming removed 5 bases from V and 2 bases from J; junction bases left unmatched: 6. The CDR3 region has the DNA TGTGCCAGCAGTCCTGCCGGGACTACCTACGAGCAGTACTTC. This encodes CASSPAGTTYEQYF.